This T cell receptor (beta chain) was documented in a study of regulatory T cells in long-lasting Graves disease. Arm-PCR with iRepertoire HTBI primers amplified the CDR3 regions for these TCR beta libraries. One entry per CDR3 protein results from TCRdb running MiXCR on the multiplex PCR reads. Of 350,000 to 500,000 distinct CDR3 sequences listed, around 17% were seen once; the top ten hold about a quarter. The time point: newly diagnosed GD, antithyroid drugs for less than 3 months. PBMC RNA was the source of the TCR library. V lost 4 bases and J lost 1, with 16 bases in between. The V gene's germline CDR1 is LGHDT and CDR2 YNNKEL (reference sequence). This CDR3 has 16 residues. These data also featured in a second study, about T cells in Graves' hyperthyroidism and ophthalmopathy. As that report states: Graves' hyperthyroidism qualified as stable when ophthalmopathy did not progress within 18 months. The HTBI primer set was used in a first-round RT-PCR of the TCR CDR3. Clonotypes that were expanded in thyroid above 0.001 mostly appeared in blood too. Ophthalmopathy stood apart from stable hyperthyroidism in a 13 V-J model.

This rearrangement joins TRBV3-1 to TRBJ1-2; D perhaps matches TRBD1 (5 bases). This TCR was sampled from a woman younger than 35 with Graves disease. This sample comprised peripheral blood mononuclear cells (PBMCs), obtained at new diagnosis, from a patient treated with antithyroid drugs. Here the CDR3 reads CASSPETAPGNYGYTF. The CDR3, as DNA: TGTGCCAGCAGCCCTGAGACAGCGCCGGGTAACTATGGCTACACCTTC.